These T cell receptor beta chains were read from a single sample in a study of cytotoxic CD8 clonotypes in ibrutinib-treated CLL. The protocol was immunoSEQ multiplex PCR, while the TCRdb copy is restricted to in-frame clones and leaves out a portion. In the table there are about 180,000 clones, 70% to 85% of which are singletons. Sample: PBMCs, taken after 24 months of ibrutinib treatment. These TCRs come from a human donor with chronic lymphocytic leukemia. The CDR3 runs from the conserved cysteine through the conserved F or W. The D gene is left open where the match is weak. Size is omitted from some rows. Given values are once, few, many or a class for expanded clones.

j_call d_call clone_size v_call cdr3_nt cdr3_aa
TRBJ1-2 NA NA TRBV5-1 TGCGCCAGCAGCTTGGAAGGACAGTCCCCTAACTATGGCTACACCTTC CASSLEGQSPNYGYTF
TRBJ2-5 TRBD1 NA TRBV2 TGTGCCAGCAGGGAACAGGACAGGCGATATAAATCGTGGTACCAAGAGACCCAGTACTTC CASREQDRRYKSWYQETQYF
TRBJ2-1 TRBD1 NA TRBV5-1 TGCGCCAGCAGCTTACAGGGACAGTACAATGAGCAGTTCTTC CASSLQGQYNEQFF
TRBJ2-3 NA NA TRBV28 TGTGCCAGCAGCCGAACATACACAGATACGCAGTATTTT CASSRTYTDTQYF
TRBJ1-5 NA once TRBV27 TGTGCCAGCAGTTTTCGGTCAGGGGCCGTGGGCTGGCCCCAGCATTTT CASSFRSGAVGWPQHF
TRBJ1-2 NA NA TRBV5-1 TGCGCCAGCAGCGGGATTGGTGGCTACACCTTC CASSGIGGYTF
TRBJ2-7 NA NA TRBV10-3 TGTGCCATCAGCAGGGGGAGCGGGTCCTACGAGCAGTACTTC CAISRGSGSYEQYF
TRBJ1-3 TRBD1 NA TRBV10-3 TGTGCCATCAGTGATCCGGGACAGAGCTCTGGAAACACCATATATTTT CAISDPGQSSGNTIYF
TRBJ2-5 TRBD1 NA TRBV7-2 TGTGCCAGCAGCCCCCCGGGACAGGGTCTTTGGGAGACCCAGTACTTC CASSPPGQGLWETQYF
TRBJ2-1 TRBD2 few TRBV7-6 TGTGCCAGCAGCTTATCAGCGGGAGGGCCATACAATGAGCAGTTCTTC CASSLSAGGPYNEQFF
TRBJ2-3 NA NA TRBV5-4 TGTGCCAGCAGCTTGGGCCGTAGAGCAGATACGCAGTATTTT CASSLGRRADTQYF
TRBJ2-7 NA NA TRBV9 TGTGCCAGCAGCGTCCGGGACAACCTCTACGAGCAGTACTTC CASSVRDNLYEQYF
TRBJ1-5 NA NA TRBV6-5 TGTGCCAGCAGCAGCCAGGTGAGGCAGCCCCAGCATTTT CASSSQVRQPQHF
TRBJ1-2 NA NA TRBV5-1 TGCGCCAGCAGAATCGGGGATGTCTATGGCTACACCTTC CASRIGDVYGYTF
TRBJ2-5 NA NA TRBV27 TGTGCCAGCCGGGGAGGTGGGGGAGAGACCCAGTACTTC CASRGGGGETQYF
TRBJ1-1 TRBD1 NA TRBV6-5 TGTGCCAGCAAACCAGGGGGCGGATGGAACACTGAAGCTTTCTTT CASKPGGGWNTEAFF
TRBJ2-3 TRBD2 NA TRBV9 TGTGCCAGCAGCGTATTTGGGGGGACTAGCGGGAGCACAGATACGCAGTATTTT CASSVFGGTSGSTDTQYF
TRBJ1-5 TRBD1 NA TRBV6-6 TGTGCCAGCAGTTACGGGACAGGGGGCTGGCAGCCCCAGCATTTT CASSYGTGGWQPQHF
TRBJ1-2 NA NA TRBV30 TGTGCCTGGAGTGTACAAGGTGGCCGTAACTATGGCTACACCTTC CAWSVQGGRNYGYTF
TRBJ1-6 NA NA TRBV6-6 TGTGCCAGCATGCAGGAGAATAATTCACCCCTCCACTTT CASMQENNSPLHF
TRBJ1-4 TRBD1 few TRBV29-1 TGCAGCGTTGAAGATTGGGGACAGGGCGTTCGAAAACTGTTTTTT CSVEDWGQGVRKLFF
TRBJ1-6 NA NA TRBV2 TGTGCCAGCAGTGTCTCAGGAGAGGAGTCACCCCTCCACTTT CASSVSGEESPLHF
TRBJ2-3 NA NA TRBV11-1 TGTGCCAGCGGCACTAGCTATTCCACAGATACGCAGTATTTT CASGTSYSTDTQYF
TRBJ2-1 NA NA TRBV27 TGTGCCAGTGAACAGGGAGATGAGCAGTTCTTC CASEQGDEQFF
TRBJ2-7 NA once TRBV6-5 TGTGCCAGCAAAGAATCCGGGGCCCGGGACGAGCAGTACTTC CASKESGARDEQYF
TRBJ1-5 NA NA TRBV9 TGTGCCAGCAGCGTCCTCCCTACTCGGGATCAGCCCCAGCATTTT CASSVLPTRDQPQHF
TRBJ2-2 NA NA TRBV27 TGTGCCAGCAGTTTGGGGACCGGGGAGCTGTTTTTT CASSLGTGELFF
TRBJ2-7 NA NA TRBV7-8 TGTGCCAGCAGCGCCCACGCGCCAGGCGAGCAGTACTTC CASSAHAPGEQYF
TRBJ2-1 NA NA TRBV5-1 TGCGCCAGCAGAGTTCTCCGTGACCAAAATGAGCAGTTCTTC CASRVLRDQNEQFF
TRBJ2-1 NA NA TRBV27 TGTGCCAGCAGTTCCCTGGCGAGCTACAATGAGCAGTTCTTC CASSSLASYNEQFF
TRBJ2-1 NA NA TRBV20-1 TGCAGTGCCACCTTAAATGAGCAGTTCTTC CSATLNEQFF
TRBJ1-5 NA NA TRBV19 TGTGCCAGTAGTATAGTAGGGGCACCGGGCAATCAGCCCCAGCATTTT CASSIVGAPGNQPQHF
TRBJ1-5 NA NA TRBV19 TGTGCCAGTAGTATGGGGGCCTTCAATCAGCCCCAGCATTTT CASSMGAFNQPQHF
TRBJ1-1 NA NA TRBV2 TGTGCCAGCACCCGGGGCGCGGGCACTGAAGCTTTCTTT CASTRGAGTEAFF